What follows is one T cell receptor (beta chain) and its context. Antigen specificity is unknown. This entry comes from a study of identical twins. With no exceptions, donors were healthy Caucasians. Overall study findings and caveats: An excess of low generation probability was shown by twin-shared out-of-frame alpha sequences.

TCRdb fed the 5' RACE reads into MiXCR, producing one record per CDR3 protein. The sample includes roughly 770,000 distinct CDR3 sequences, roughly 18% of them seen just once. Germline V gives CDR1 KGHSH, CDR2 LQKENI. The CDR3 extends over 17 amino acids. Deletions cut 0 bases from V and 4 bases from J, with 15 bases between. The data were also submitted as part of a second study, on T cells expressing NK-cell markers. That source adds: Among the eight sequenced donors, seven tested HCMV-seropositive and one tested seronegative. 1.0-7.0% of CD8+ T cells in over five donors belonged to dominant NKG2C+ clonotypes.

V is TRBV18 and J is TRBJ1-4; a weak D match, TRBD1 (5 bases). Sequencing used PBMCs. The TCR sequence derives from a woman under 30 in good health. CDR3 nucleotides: TGTGCCAGCTCACCACCCGAGTCCGGGACCCTTAATGAAAAACTGTTTTTT. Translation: CASSPPESGTLNEKLFF.